These T cell receptor beta chains were read from a single sample in a study of response to subunit inactivated influenza vaccine. From the RT-PCR reads, TCRdb called clonotypes with MiXCR, one entry per CDR3 protein. The repertoire holds fewer than 350,000 distinct CDR3 sequences, with 20% to 25% as singletons. The specimen comprised PBMCs from blood, sampled less than 22 months after vaccination. The receptors here all came from a man aged 50 to 69 who received an inactivated influenza vaccine. CDR3s include the opening cysteine and the closing phenylalanine or tryptophan. The D gene is left open where the match is weak. Size tells how often a clone was seen (once, few, many) or the class of an expanded clone, and some rows leave it out.

TRBJ2-3 | TRBV5-1 | TRBD2 | many | CASSLHSGRAPDTQYF | TGCGCCAGCAGCTTACATAGCGGGAGGGCCCCAGATACGCAGTATTTT
TRBJ1-1 | TRBV6-1 | NA | NA | CASRVGVNTEAFF | TGTGCCAGCAGGGTGGGGGTGAACACTGAAGCTTTCTTT
TRBJ1-2 | TRBV6-1 | TRBD1 | NA | CASRARDRGHGYTF | TGTGCCAGCAGAGCCCGGGACAGGGGGCATGGCTACACCTTC
TRBJ2-7 | TRBV7-9 | NA | few | CASGLTGPYEQYF | TGTGCCAGCGGCCTAACAGGGCCCTACGAGCAGTACTTC
TRBJ1-1 | TRBV15 | NA | few | CATSSFHMNTEAFF | TGTGCCACCAGCTCATTTCACATGAACACTGAAGCTTTCTTT
TRBJ2-7 | TRBV29-1 | TRBD1 | NA | CSVALTGVEQYF | TGCAGCGTTGCCCTGACAGGGGTCGAGCAGTACTTC
TRBJ2-7 | TRBV7-9 | NA | few | CASSFGRLSKNYEQYF | TGTGCCAGCAGCTTTGGACGCCTTTCGAAGAATTACGAGCAGTACTTC
TRBJ2-7 | TRBV20-1 | TRBD2 | NA | CSAAGLAGASYEQYF | TGCAGTGCCGCAGGACTAGCGGGGGCGTCCTACGAGCAGTACTTC
TRBJ2-4 | TRBV7-2 | NA | once | CASSSASSKNIQYF | TGTGCCAGCAGCTCAGCGTCGTCCAAAAACATTCAGTACTTC
TRBJ2-3 | TRBV11-2 | TRBD2 | NA | CASSLREGTDTQYF | TGTGCCAGCAGCTTGCGGGAGGGAACAGATACGCAGTATTTT
TRBJ2-5 | TRBV9 | NA | few | CASSVDGETQYF | TGTGCCAGCAGCGTAGATGGAGAGACCCAGTACTTC
TRBJ2-2 | TRBV5-6 | NA | NA | CASNLNTGELFF | TGTGCCAGCAACCTGAACACCGGGGAGCTGTTTTTT
TRBJ1-3 | TRBV29-1 | NA | many | CSARTGSSGNTIYF | TGCAGCGCAAGGACCGGCTCCTCTGGAAACACCATATATTTT
TRBJ1-6 | TRBV20-1 | TRBD1 | NA | CSAGGQGNSPLHF | TGCAGTGCTGGGGGACAGGGGAATTCACCCCTCCACTTT
TRBJ2-3 | TRBV11-2 | TRBD2 | NA | CASSSTPASGISTDTQYF | TGTGCCAGCAGCTCTACCCCCGCTAGCGGGATTAGCACAGATACGCAGTATTTT
TRBJ1-2 | TRBV7-2 | NA | NA | CASSSSGGF | TGTGCCAGCAGCTCTTCGGGGGGTTTC
TRBJ2-2 | TRBV5-1 | TRBD1 | once | CASSPPGTGLTGELFF | TGCGCCAGCAGCCCTCCCGGGACAGGGCTCACCGGGGAGCTGTTTTTT
TRBJ2-2 | TRBV7-9 | TRBD1 | few | CASSPDRGFTGELFF | TGTGCCAGCAGCCCGGACAGGGGGTTCACCGGGGAGCTGTTTTTT
TRBJ1-1 | TRBV18 | NA | few | CASSPRNTEAFF | TGTGCCAGCTCACCTAGGAACACTGAAGCTTTCTTT
TRBJ2-4 | TRBV20-1 | TRBD1 | NA | CSARDSTGRNIQYF | TGCAGTGCTAGAGATTCGACAGGGAGAAACATTCAGTACTTC
TRBJ2-4 | TRBV6-2/TRBV6-3 | NA | NA | CASSPDSPKNIQYF | TGTGCCAGCAGTCCGGACAGTCCCAAAAACATTCAGTACTTC
TRBJ1-4 | TRBV4-1 | NA | once | CAMGPGLVRGEKLFF | TGTGCCATGGGCCCGGGCCTCGTCCGGGGTGAAAAACTGTTTTTT
TRBJ1-2 | TRBV29-1 | NA | many | CSVDRENYGYTF | TGCAGCGTTGACAGGGAAAACTATGGCTACACCTTC
TRBJ1-4 | TRBV18 | NA | NA | CASSRSRQENEKLFF | TGTGCCAGCTCAAGATCGCGACAGGAGAACGAAAAACTGTTTTTT
TRBJ2-7 | TRBV29-1 | TRBD1 | NA | CSVERAGGNYEQYF | TGCAGCGTTGAGAGGGCAGGGGGCAACTACGAGCAGTACTTC
TRBJ1-6 | TRBV29-1 | NA | many | CSVKRDGDNSPLHF | TGCAGCGTAAAAAGGGACGGGGATAATTCACCCCTCCACTTT
TRBJ2-1 | TRBV11-2 | TRBD2 | NA | CASSLRAAGGSDNEQFF | TGTGCCAGCAGCTTACGGGCAGCGGGGGGATCTGACAATGAGCAGTTCTTC
TRBJ2-5 | TRBV5-1 | NA | NA | CASSFFRESETQYF | TGCGCCAGCAGCTTCTTCAGGGAATCAGAGACCCAGTACTTC
TRBJ2-3 | TRBV5-1 | NA | NA | CASSLKSGITDTQYF | TGCGCCAGCAGCTTGAAGTCGGGGATCACAGATACGCAGTATTTT
TRBJ1-5 | TRBV6-5 | NA | NA | CASSYAAGRLEPQHF | TGTGCCAGCAGTTACGCCGCCGGAAGGTTGGAGCCCCAGCATTTT
TRBJ2-5 | TRBV12-3/TRBV12-4 | NA | NA | CASSDTTRWWTQYF | TGTGCCAGCAGCGACACAACCCGGTGGTGGACCCAGTACTTC
TRBJ1-3 | TRBV6-5 | NA | few | CASSYSPASGNTIYF | TGTGCCAGCAGTTACTCACCAGCCTCTGGAAACACCATATATTTT
TRBJ1-1 | TRBV5-5 | NA | NA | CASSLDQVIAFF | TGTGCCAGCAGCTTGGACCAGGTTATAGCTTTCTTT
TRBJ1-2 | TRBV12-3/TRBV12-4 | NA | NA | CASSSTGTSDGYTF | TGTGCCAGCAGTTCTACGGGGACAAGCGATGGCTACACCTTC
TRBJ2-7 | TRBV5-7 | TRBD2 | NA | CASSRGLANYEQYF | TGTGCCAGCAGCCGGGGACTAGCCAACTACGAGCAGTACTTC